This T cell receptor (beta chain) was retrieved from a study of CD8 T cells in ankylosing spondylitis. The CDR3 is made up of 11 amino acids. Germline V lookup: CDR1 DFQATT, CDR2 SNEGSKA (reference sequence). J lost 8 bases, V lost 7 bases, and 4 bases had no gene match. Each CDR3 protein gets one entry after TCRdb re-called the 5' RACE reads with MiXCR. Of 200,000 to 300,000 distinct CDR3 sequences in the sample, more than 20% are singletons; the top ten hold around 0.64%. This clonotype occurred many times. Sequenced material: blood, either unsorted or a sorted T cell fraction (not recorded which). The sequence came from a male donor with ankylosing spondylitis or in good health (not recorded which). The chain employs TRBV20-1 and TRBJ2-1; 8 nucleotides line up with TRBD2. DNA of the CDR3: TGCAGTGGCGGACTAGCCGATGAGCAGTTCTTC. This encodes CSGGLADEQFF.